The text below deals with one T cell receptor beta chain. Its antigen remains unknown. The V and J ends lost 2 bases and 5 bases, in that order; junction bases with no gene match: 1. The CDR3 has 13 amino acids. Looked up from germline, CDR1 is MNHNY and CDR2 is SVGAGI (reference sequence). The data were taken from a study of T-cell memory formation after mild COVID-19. Study results and caveats: The CD4+ clones that contracted clustered mainly within CM and EM, and the CD8+ clones concentrated in EMRA.

TCRdb fed the 5' RACE reads into MiXCR, producing one record per CDR3 protein. The sample consists of 90,000 to 120,000 distinct CDR3 sequences, roughly a sixth of them appearing once. The sample consisted of PBMCs or a T cell subset sorted from them (not recorded which). The rearrangement links TRBV6-6 to TRBJ2-5; 8 nucleotides line up with TRBD2. The source is a man aged 18 to 30 who had mild COVID-19 (a few samples of this study predate the infection). Cell type and time point are not known. The CDR3 nucleotides read TGTGCCAGCAGTTACGCTAGCGGGGAGACCCAGTACTTC. Encoded protein: CASSYASGETQYF.